This TCR beta chain emerged from a study of blood T cell repertoires in COVID-19. In Seattle, patients joined the study during active infection and were tracked longitudinally. The germline V gene encodes CDR1 KGHSH and CDR2 LQKENI. The CDR3 contains 13 residues. Trimming removed 6 bases at V and 1 base at J, with 9 bases between. Profiling relied on immunoSEQ multiplex PCR, and the TCRdb table lists in-frame clones only, not all of them. This sample has roughly 180,000 clones, with roughly 80% found just once. J is TRBJ1-1 and V is TRBV18; D call uncertain. The source is a woman aged 35 to 49 with COVID-19, enrolled during active disease. Sequenced material: peripheral blood. Here the CDR3 DNA reads TGTGCCAGCTCGAAGCCTCCGAACACTGAAGCTTTCTTT. Its protein is CASSKPPNTEAFF.